Listed below are T cell receptor beta chains from one sample, sequenced in a study of OX40 agonist ivuxolimab in advanced cancers. Using immunoSEQ multiplex PCR, the repertoire was profiled, and TCRdb retains in-frame clones only, with some absent. The table shows around 33,000 clones, with around 83% occurring only once. Sequencing was performed on CD4+ or CD8+ T cells sorted from blood, taken in a trial of the OX40 agonist ivuxolimab. These receptors all stem from an adult with an advanced solid tumor such as melanoma, head and neck, liver or kidney cancer. The CDR3 runs from the conserved cysteine through the conserved F or W. D genes are given only for firm matches. Clone size is shown for a subset of rows, as once, few, many or a class of expanded clone.

-	TRBV5-1	TRBJ1-4	few	CASRTPIRGLFF	TGCGCCAGCCGGACACCCATAAGGGGACTGTTTTTT
TRBD2	TRBV10-2	TRBJ2-2	-	CASSETSGKNTGELFF	TGCGCCAGCAGTGAGACTAGCGGGAAGAACACCGGGGAGCTGTTTTTT
-	TRBV6-1	TRBJ1-5	-	CASSAGRVQPQHF	TGTGCCAGCAGTGCGGGTAGGGTACAGCCCCAGCATTTT
-	TRBV5-4	TRBJ1-5	once	CASSLDDQPQHF	TGTGCCAGCAGCTTGGACGATCAGCCCCAGCATTTT
-	TRBV6-6	TRBJ1-4	-	CASGGGASNEKLFF	TGTGCCAGCGGGGGAGGGGCCAGTAATGAAAAACTGTTTTTT
-	TRBV28	TRBJ1-2	-	CATNPNAFGGAGYGYTF	TGTGCCACCAACCCCAACGCTTTCGGGGGGGCCGGCTATGGCTACACCTTC
-	TRBV28	TRBJ1-2	-	CASSWGAGSYGYTF	TGTGCCAGCAGTTGGGGTGCGGGGTCCTATGGCTACACCTTC
-	TRBV20-1	TRBJ1-3	-	CSARGGNTIYF	TGCAGTGCTAGGGGTGGAAACACCATATATTTT
-	TRBV6-6	TRBJ2-7	-	CASSYSGGHEQYF	TGTGCCAGCAGTTACTCTGGGGGGCACGAGCAGTACTTC
-	TRBV9	TRBJ1-2	-	CASSLLGEGRFHGYTF	TGTGCCAGCAGCCTCCTGGGGGAGGGGCGCTTTCATGGCTACACCTTC
-	TRBV2	TRBJ1-2	-	CASSERQMTYYGYTF	TGTGCCAGCAGTGAACGACAGATGACATATTATGGCTACACCTTC
-	TRBV7-6	TRBJ2-1	-	CASTRGGNSYNEQFF	TGTGCCAGCACCAGGGGGGGGAACAGCTACAATGAGCAGTTCTTC
TRBD2	TRBV5-8	TRBJ2-3	few	CASSLLAGEDTQYF	TGTGCCAGCAGCTTATTAGCGGGGGAAGATACGCAGTATTTT
-	TRBV5-1	TRBJ2-1	-	CASSSKVGGNEQFF	TGCGCCAGCAGCTCCAAAGTCGGGGGCAATGAGCAGTTCTTC
TRBD1	TRBV5-6	TRBJ1-1	-	CASSYVDRGLKAFF	TGTGCCAGCAGCTACGTCGACAGGGGGCTTAAAGCTTTCTTT
-	TRBV27	TRBJ1-1	-	CASSHRERNTEAFF	TGTGCCAGCAGCCATCGGGAGAGGAACACTGAAGCTTTCTTT
TRBD1	TRBV6-5	TRBJ1-3	once	CASSADRGTGNTIYF	TGTGCCAGCAGTGCTGACAGGGGGACTGGAAACACCATATATTTT
-	TRBV4-3	TRBJ1-3	-	CASSQSSGNTIYF	TGCGCCAGCAGCCAAAGCTCTGGAAACACCATATATTTT
-	TRBV9	TRBJ2-2	once	CASSVAQGGAGELFF	TGTGCCAGCAGCGTAGCCCAGGGTGGGGCCGGGGAGCTGTTTTTT
TRBD1	TRBV6-7	TRBJ2-1	-	CASSYRGGDRDEQFF	TGTGCCAGCAGTTACAGAGGGGGCGATAGAGATGAGCAGTTCTTC
TRBD1	TRBV11-2	TRBJ1-3	-	CASSPRTGRARNTIYF	TGTGCCAGCAGCCCCCGGACAGGTCGAGCCAGAAACACCATATATTTT
TRBD2	TRBV7-3	TRBJ2-1	-	CASSLESGRARFF	TGTGCCAGCAGCTTAGAAAGCGGGAGGGCTCGGTTCTTC
-	TRBV19	TRBJ1-5	-	CASSGSGIQPQHF	TGTGCCAGTAGTGGGTCAGGGATTCAGCCCCAGCATTTT
TRBD1	TRBV10-2	TRBJ2-3	once	CATIRDRGASGDTDTQYF	TGCGCCACTATTCGGGACAGGGGGGCTAGCGGCGACACAGATACGCAGTATTTT
-	TRBV28	TRBJ1-6	-	CASGVLSYNSPLHF	TGTGCCAGTGGAGTACTCTCCTATAATTCACCCCTCCACTTT
-	TRBV28	TRBJ2-1	-	CASRQEYNEQFF	TGTGCCAGCAGGCAGGAGTACAATGAGCAGTTCTTC
TRBD2	TRBV7-3	TRBJ2-1	-	CASSLIAGGRNEQFF	TGTGCCAGCAGCCTTATAGCGGGGGGACGGAATGAGCAGTTCTTC
TRBD1	TRBV7-3	TRBJ1-6	-	CASSLTDRVESPLHF	TGTGCCAGCAGCTTAACGGACAGGGTAGAGTCACCCCTCCACTTT
-	TRBV7-2	TRBJ1-3	once	CASSTAGTDGNTIYF	TGTGCCAGCAGCACCGCCGGGACTGATGGAAACACCATATATTTT
-	TRBV5-4	TRBJ1-2	-	CASSSDSYGYTF	TGTGCCAGCAGCTCGGACAGCTATGGCTACACCTTC
TRBD2	TRBV29-1	TRBJ2-1	-	CSTGTSGGRKPYNEQFF	TGCAGCACAGGGACTAGCGGGGGCCGTAAACCGTACAATGAGCAGTTCTTC
-	TRBV7-3	TRBJ2-6	-	CASSEASGANVLTF	TGTGCCAGCAGCGAAGCCTCTGGGGCCAACGTCCTGACTTTC
TRBD2	TRBV5-1	TRBJ2-1	-	CASSLESSGFYNEQFF	TGCGCCAGCAGCTTGGAGTCTAGCGGGTTTTACAATGAGCAGTTCTTC
TRBD1	TRBV11-2	TRBJ2-1	few	CASSLDGQGGQFF	TGTGCCAGCAGCTTAGATGGACAGGGGGGGCAGTTCTTC
TRBD1	TRBV19	TRBJ2-4	-	CASSRYRGNIQYF	TGTGCCAGTAGTCGATACAGGGGAAACATTCAGTACTTC
-	TRBV6-1	TRBJ2-3	-	CASSETGNRGDTQYF	TGTGCCAGCAGTGAAACAGGGAACCGAGGAGATACGCAGTATTTT
TRBD1	TRBV7-8	TRBJ2-1	-	CASSPRDSKYNEQFF	TGTGCCAGCAGCCCCCGGGACAGCAAGTACAATGAGCAGTTCTTC
TRBD2	TRBV7-9	TRBJ2-1	-	CASSLTSGGPNEQFF	TGTGCCAGCAGCTTGACTAGCGGGGGACCCAATGAGCAGTTCTTC
-	TRBV7-3	TRBJ2-6	-	CASSLRQEAFSGANVLTF	TGTGCCAGCAGCTTGAGACAGGAAGCCTTCTCTGGGGCCAACGTCCTGACTTTC
-	TRBV2	TRBJ1-2	-	CASYGGASGYTF	TGTGCCAGCTACGGAGGGGCTAGTGGCTACACCTTC
TRBD1	TRBV19	TRBJ1-4	few	CASSGTVSNEKLFF	TGTGCCAGTAGTGGGACAGTCTCTAATGAAAAACTGTTTTTT
-	TRBV28	TRBJ1-2	-	CASSSPSENYGYTF	TGTGCCAGCAGTTCCCCCAGCGAGAACTATGGCTACACCTTC
TRBD1	TRBV6-5	TRBJ2-7	once	CASSYDRVYEQYF	TGTGCCAGCAGTTACGACAGGGTCTACGAGCAGTACTTC
TRBD2	TRBV7-2	TRBJ2-7	-	CASMQRGSYEQYF	TGTGCCAGCATGCAGCGGGGCTCCTACGAGCAGTACTTC
-	TRBV27	TRBJ1-5	-	CATLSNQPQHF	TGTGCCACCCTCAGCAATCAGCCCCAGCATTTT